This entry concerns a single T cell receptor (beta chain). The data belong to a study of cytomegalovirus exposure and HLA in healthy donors. In the PCR, 60 Vbeta and 13 Jbeta primers were used. Using immunoSEQ multiplex PCR, the repertoire was profiled, and TCRdb retains in-frame clones only, with some absent. The sample consists of about 120,000 clones, 75% to 90% of them appearing once. This sequence originates from a man aged 18 to 35 in good health and CMV-seropositive. Sequencing was done on a sample of PBMCs.

CDR3 amino acids: CASSAEGAYGYTF. In nucleotides, the CDR3 is TGTGCCAGCAGCGCGGAAGGGGCTTATGGCTACACCTTC. The chain carries TRBV6-5 and TRBJ1-2; a weak D match, TRBD1 (5 bases). The CDR3 runs to 13 residues. V was trimmed by 6 bases and J by 5 bases, leaving 13 bases between them. Germline V CDR1 and CDR2: MNHEY, SVGAGI.